This is a list of T cell receptor beta chains from one sample in a study of blood T cell repertoires in COVID-19. Assay: immunoSEQ multiplex PCR; the TCRdb copy retains only in-frame clones and omits some. The profile covers about 270,000 clones, with around 87% appearing a single time and 2% to 2.5% taken by the ten largest. What was sequenced was peripheral blood. The receptors derive from a woman between 45 and 65 years old with acute or convalescent COVID-19. CDR3s include the opening cysteine and the closing phenylalanine or tryptophan. Each record gives: V gene, J gene, clone size, CDR3 protein. The size field is filled for only some rows; it gives once, few, many or a size class.

v_call: TRBV2
j_call: TRBJ2-7
clone_size: -
cdr3_aa: CASSVLSYEQYF

v_call: TRBV5-5
j_call: TRBJ2-7
clone_size: -
cdr3_aa: CASKNLAGDEQYF

v_call: TRBV7-2
j_call: TRBJ2-3
clone_size: -
cdr3_aa: CASSPQGDTQYF

v_call: TRBV9
j_call: TRBJ1-1
clone_size: once
cdr3_aa: CASSVGGQGNTEAFF

v_call: TRBV21-1
j_call: TRBJ2-7
clone_size: -
cdr3_aa: CASFQPTGGYEQYF

v_call: TRBV5-1
j_call: TRBJ1-1
clone_size: -
cdr3_aa: CASSSGQGDDSSTEAFF

v_call: TRBV3-1/TRBV3-2
j_call: TRBJ2-7
clone_size: -
cdr3_aa: CASSLGQGNHEQYF

v_call: TRBV19
j_call: TRBJ2-7
clone_size: -
cdr3_aa: CASSIGGYEQYF

v_call: TRBV24-1
j_call: TRBJ2-1
clone_size: -
cdr3_aa: CATGESGKNNEQFF

v_call: TRBV7-2
j_call: TRBJ2-7
clone_size: -
cdr3_aa: CASSLGAGFDEQYF

v_call: TRBV7-3
j_call: TRBJ1-1
clone_size: -
cdr3_aa: CASSPYGLMNTEAFF

v_call: TRBV9
j_call: TRBJ2-2
clone_size: once
cdr3_aa: CASSVEQGRAGELFF

v_call: TRBV3-1/TRBV3-2
j_call: TRBJ1-5
clone_size: -
cdr3_aa: CASSQDWGLSNQPQHF